This T cell receptor (beta chain) emerged from a study of T cells in narcolepsy. Study-level points and caveats: Healthy controls reportedly lacked the autoreactive clonotypes serially found in patients' blood. Comparing one patient's CSF and blood CD4+ clonotypes highlighted HCRT- and TRIB2-specific autoreactive clonotypes.

Repertoires were generated with immunoSEQ multiplex PCR, while TCRdb's copy carries only in-frame clones and drops some. Here the sample spans 30,000 or so clones, roughly 82% being singletons. This clone was seen a handful of times. Its antigen remains unknown. CDR1 and CDR2 from the germline V gene are SGHVS and FQNEAQ. V lost 2 bases and J lost 6, with 7 bases in between. This CDR3 contains 12 residues. The receptor's source is a human donor with narcolepsy. The V and J genes are TRBV7-8 and TRBJ1-1; D is unclear. Material for sequencing was CD45RA- memory CD4+ T cells from PBMCs. CDR3 region: CASSLPGAEAFF. The CDR3 nucleotides are TGTGCCAGCAGCTTACCGGGCGCTGAAGCTTTCTTT. Looking up the rest from reference TRBV7-8 and TRBJ1-1 gives the full variable domain: GAGVSQSPRYKVAKRGQDVALRCDPISGHVSLFWYQQALGQGPEFLTYFQNEAQLDKSGLPSDRFFAERPEGSVSTLKIQRTQQEDSAVYLCASSLPGAEAFFGQGTRLTVV.